This T cell receptor beta chain comes out of a study of OX40 agonist ivuxolimab in advanced cancers. Turning to the study itself: Therapy given before enrollment (anti-PD-1, anti-PD-L1 or anti-CTLA-4) was allowed, and 40% had some. Findings of the study overall: The study found among the lowest clonal expansion in partial responders at 0.1-3.0 mg/kg.

Regarding this clone: No antigen is known for it.

Autoimmune disease history or systemic immunosuppression meant exclusion. Assay: immunoSEQ multiplex PCR; the TCRdb copy retains only in-frame clones and omits some. The sample contains tens of thousands of clones, about 93% of which appear only once. Between the trimmed V and J ends, which lost 0 bases and 3 bases, there was a span of 6 bases. Germline CDR1 WSHSY, CDR2 SAAADI. This CDR3 spans 14 amino acids. The sample in question was CD4+ or CD8+ T cells sorted from blood, obtained in a trial of the OX40 agonist ivuxolimab. This sequence joins TRBV10-2 and TRBJ1-5; TRBD1 is a possible D gene (5 bases). The sequence derives from an adult with an advanced solid tumor such as melanoma, head and neck, liver or kidney cancer. The DNA of the CDR3 is TGCGCCAGCAGTGAGTCGACAGTCAATCAGCCCCAGCATTTT. Encoded protein: CASSESTVNQPQHF.